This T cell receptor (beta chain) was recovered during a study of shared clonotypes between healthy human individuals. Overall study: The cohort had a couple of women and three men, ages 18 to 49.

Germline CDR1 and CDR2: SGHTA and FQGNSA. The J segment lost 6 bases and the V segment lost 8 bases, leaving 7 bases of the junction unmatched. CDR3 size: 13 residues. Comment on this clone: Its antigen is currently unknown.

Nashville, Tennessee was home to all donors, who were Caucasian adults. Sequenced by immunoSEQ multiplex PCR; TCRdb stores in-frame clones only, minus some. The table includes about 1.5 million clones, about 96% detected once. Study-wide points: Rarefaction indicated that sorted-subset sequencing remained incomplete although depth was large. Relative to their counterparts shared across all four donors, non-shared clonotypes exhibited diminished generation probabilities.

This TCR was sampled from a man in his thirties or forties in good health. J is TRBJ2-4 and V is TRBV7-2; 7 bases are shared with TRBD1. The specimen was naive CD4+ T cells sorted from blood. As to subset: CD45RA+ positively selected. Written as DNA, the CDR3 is TGTGCCAGCGGACGGGGACAGATAAACATTCAGTACTTC. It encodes CASGRGQINIQYF.